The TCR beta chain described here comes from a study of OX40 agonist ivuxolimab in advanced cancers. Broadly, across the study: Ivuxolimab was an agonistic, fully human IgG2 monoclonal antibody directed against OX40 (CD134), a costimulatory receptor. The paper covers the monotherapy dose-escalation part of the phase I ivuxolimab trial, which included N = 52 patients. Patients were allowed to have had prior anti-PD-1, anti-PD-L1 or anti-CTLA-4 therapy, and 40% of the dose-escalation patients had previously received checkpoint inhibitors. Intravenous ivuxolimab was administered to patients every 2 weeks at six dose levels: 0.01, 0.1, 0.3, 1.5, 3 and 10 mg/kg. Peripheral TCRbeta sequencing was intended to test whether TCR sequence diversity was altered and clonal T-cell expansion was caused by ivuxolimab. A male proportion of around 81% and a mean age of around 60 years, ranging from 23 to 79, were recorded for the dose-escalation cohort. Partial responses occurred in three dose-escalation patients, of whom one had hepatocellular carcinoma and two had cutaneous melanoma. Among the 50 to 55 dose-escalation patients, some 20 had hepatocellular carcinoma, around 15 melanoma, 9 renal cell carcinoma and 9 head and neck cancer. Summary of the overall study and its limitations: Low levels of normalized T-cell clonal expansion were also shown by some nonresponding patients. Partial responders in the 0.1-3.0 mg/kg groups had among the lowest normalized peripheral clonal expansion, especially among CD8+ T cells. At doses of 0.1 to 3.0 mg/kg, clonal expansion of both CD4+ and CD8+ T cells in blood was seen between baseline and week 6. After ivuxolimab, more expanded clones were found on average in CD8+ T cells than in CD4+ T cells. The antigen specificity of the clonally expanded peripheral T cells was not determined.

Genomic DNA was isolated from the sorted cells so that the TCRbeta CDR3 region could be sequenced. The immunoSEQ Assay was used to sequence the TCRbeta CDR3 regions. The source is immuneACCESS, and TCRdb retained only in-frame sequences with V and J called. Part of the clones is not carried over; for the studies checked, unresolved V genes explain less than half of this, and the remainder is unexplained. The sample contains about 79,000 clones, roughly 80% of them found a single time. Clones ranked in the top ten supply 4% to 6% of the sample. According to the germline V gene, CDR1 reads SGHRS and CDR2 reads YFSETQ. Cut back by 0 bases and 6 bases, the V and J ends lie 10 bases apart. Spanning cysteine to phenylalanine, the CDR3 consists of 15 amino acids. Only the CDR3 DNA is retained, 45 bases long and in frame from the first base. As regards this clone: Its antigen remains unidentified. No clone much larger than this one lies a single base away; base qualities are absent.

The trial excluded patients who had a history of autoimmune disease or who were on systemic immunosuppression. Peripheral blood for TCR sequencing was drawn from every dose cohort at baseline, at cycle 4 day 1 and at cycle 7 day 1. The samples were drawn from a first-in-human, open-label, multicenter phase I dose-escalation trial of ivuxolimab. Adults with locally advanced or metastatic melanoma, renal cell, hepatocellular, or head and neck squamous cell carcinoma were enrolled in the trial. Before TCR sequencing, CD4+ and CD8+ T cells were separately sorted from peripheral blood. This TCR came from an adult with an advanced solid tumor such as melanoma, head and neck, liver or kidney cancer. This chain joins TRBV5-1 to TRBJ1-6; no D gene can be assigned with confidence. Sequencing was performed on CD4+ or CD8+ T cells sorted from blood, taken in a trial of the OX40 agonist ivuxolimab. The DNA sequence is TGCGCCAGCAGCTTGGGGAGGGATGGTAATTCACCCCTCCACTTT. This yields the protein CASSLGRDGNSPLHF.